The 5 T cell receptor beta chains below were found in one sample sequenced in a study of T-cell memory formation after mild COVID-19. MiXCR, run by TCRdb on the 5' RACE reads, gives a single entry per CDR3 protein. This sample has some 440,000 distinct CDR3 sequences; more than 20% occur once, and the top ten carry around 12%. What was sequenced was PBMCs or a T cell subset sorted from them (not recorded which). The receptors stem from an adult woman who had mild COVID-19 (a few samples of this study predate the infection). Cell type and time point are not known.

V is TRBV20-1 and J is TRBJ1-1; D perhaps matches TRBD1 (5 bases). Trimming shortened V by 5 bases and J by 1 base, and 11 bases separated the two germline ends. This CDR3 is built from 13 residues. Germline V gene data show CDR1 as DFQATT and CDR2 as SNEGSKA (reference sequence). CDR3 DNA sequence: TGCAGTGCTGTAGACAGCCAGAACACTGAAGCTTTCTTT. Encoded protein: CSAVDSQNTEAFF.

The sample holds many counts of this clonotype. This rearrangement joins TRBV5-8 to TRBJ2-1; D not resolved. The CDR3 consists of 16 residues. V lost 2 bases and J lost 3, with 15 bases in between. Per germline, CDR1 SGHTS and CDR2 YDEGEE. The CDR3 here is CASSFENSYYYNEQFF. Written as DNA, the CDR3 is TGTGCCAGCAGCTTCGAGAACAGTTACTACTACAATGAGCAGTTCTTC.

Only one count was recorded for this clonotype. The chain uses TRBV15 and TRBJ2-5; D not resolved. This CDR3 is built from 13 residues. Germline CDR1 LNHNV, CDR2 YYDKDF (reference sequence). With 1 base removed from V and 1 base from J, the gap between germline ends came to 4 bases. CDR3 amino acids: CATSRGAQETQYF. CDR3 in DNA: TGTGCCACCAGCAGAGGGGCCCAAGAGACCCAGTACTTC.

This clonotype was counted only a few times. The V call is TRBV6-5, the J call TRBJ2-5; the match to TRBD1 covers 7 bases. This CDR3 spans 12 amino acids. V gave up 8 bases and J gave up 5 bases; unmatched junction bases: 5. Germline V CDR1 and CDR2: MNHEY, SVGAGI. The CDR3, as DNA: TGTGCCAGCGGCCACAGGGGCGAGACCCAGTACTTC. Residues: CASGHRGETQYF.

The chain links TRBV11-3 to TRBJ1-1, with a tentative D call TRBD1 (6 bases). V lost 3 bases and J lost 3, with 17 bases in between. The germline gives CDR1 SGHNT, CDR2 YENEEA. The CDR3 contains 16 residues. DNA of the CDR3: TGTGCCAGCAGCTTTGACGGAAGAGGGGGAGACACTGAAGCTTTCTTT. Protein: CASSFDGRGGDTEAFF.